These 3 T cell receptor beta chains originate from one sample sequenced in a study of OX40 agonist ivuxolimab in advanced cancers. Using immunoSEQ multiplex PCR, the repertoire was profiled, and TCRdb retains in-frame clones only, with some absent. The sample yields about 26,000 clones, roughly 90% seen once. The input for sequencing was CD4+ or CD8+ T cells sorted from blood, taken in a trial of the OX40 agonist ivuxolimab. These receptor sequences come from an adult with an advanced solid tumor such as melanoma, head and neck, liver or kidney cancer.

This clone came up a few times. This chain links TRBV7-9 with TRBJ2-7, with 7 bases that match TRBD2. V dropped 5 bases and J dropped 6; count of bases not matched to a gene: 10. Germline V CDR1 and CDR2: SEHNR, FQNEAQ (reference sequence). This CDR3 has 14 residues. The CDR3 sequence is CASSPGTIDTEQYF. For the CDR3, the DNA is TGTGCCAGCAGCCCCGGGACTATCGACACCGAGCAGTACTTC.

V gene TRBV11-2 combines with J gene TRBJ1-2; D possibly corresponds to TRBD1 (5 bases). V lost 1 base and J lost 1, with 10 bases in between. This CDR3 comprises 15 residues. Germline V CDR1 and CDR2: SGHAT, FQNNGV. DNA for the CDR3: TGTGCCAGCAGCTTAGGGGACGGATATAACTATGGCTACACCTTC. Translated, it gives CASSLGDGYNYGYTF. Based on the CDR3 plus reference TRBV11-2 and TRBJ1-2, the full variable domain is EAGVAQSPRYKIIEKRQSVAFWCNPISGHATLYWYQQILGQGPKLLIQFQNNGVVDDSQLPKDRFSAERLKGVDSTLKIQPAKLEDSAVYLCASSLGDGYNYGYTFGSGTRLTVV.

V is TRBV28 and J is TRBJ2-7, with D hard to call. The CDR3 is 11 residues long. CDR1 MDHEN and CDR2 SYDVKM come from the germline V gene. Trimming removed 4 bases at V and 1 base at J, with 2 bases between. The CDR3 nucleotides read TGTGCCAGCAGTTCGTCCTACGAGCAGTACTTC. Protein sequence: CASSSSYEQYF.